Following are 22 T cell receptor beta chains from one sample sequenced in a study of post-analysis software for immune sequencing data. TCR beta libraries were prepared from cDNA with unique molecular identifiers. TCRdb called the PCR reads again in MiXCR, with one record for every CDR3 protein. The sample consists of 250,000 to 300,000 distinct CDR3 sequences, approximately 34% of them appearing once. Antigen specificity for these receptors is unknown. Whole-study results and caveats: Four or five TRBV segments (TRBV5-6, TRBV5-1 and TRBV20-1 among them) occurred more frequently in patients than in controls.

The sample was blood. All receptors derive from a girl aged 5 to 17 with multiple sclerosis.

This clonotype was counted many times. V and J are TRBV12-3 or TRBV12-4 and TRBJ1-2, with 9 bases lining up with TRBD1. V shed 6 bases and J 7 bases; nucleotides not matched to a gene: 12. The CDR3 is 15 residues long. The CDR3 sequence: CASRRPGQGGGGYTF. The DNA of the CDR3 is TGTGCCAGCAGGAGACCGGGACAGGGAGGTGGTGGCTACACCTTC.

The chain is built from TRBV5-1 and TRBJ2-4; unclear D gene. TRBJ2-5 explains the end of the DNA better; the J call may be wrong. The germline V gene encodes CDR1 SGHRS and CDR2 YFSETQ. The CDR3 sequence is 12 residues long. The CDR3 coding sequence is TGCGCCAGCAGCGCCCGACAAGAGACCCAGTACTTC. Protein product: CASSARQETQYF.

This clonotype was detected ten times or more. This sequence joins TRBV3-1 and TRBJ2-2, with 8 positions matching TRBD2. The ends lost 4 bases at V and 5 bases at J; junction bases unmatched: 6. CDR1 LGHDT and CDR2 YNNKEL come from the germline V gene (reference sequence). The CDR3 runs 15 residues. The CDR3 coding sequence is TGTGCCAGCAGCCTCGGGGGGGCCAGGACCGGGGAGCTGTTTTTT. Protein product: CASSLGGARTGELFF.

Many counts were recorded for this clonotype. The rearrangement uses TRBV5-1 and TRBJ2-1; TRBD2 might be the D (5 bases). Trimming cost V 3 bases and J 5 bases, with 21 bases left between them. The CDR3 consists of 17 residues. Looked up from germline, CDR1 is SGHRS and CDR2 is YFSETQ. The CDR3, as DNA: TGCGCCAGCAGCTCGAACGTTGGGCTGGGGAGAAACAATGAGCAGTTCTTC. It is translated as CASSSNVGLGRNNEQFF.

This clonotype was recorded at least ten times. The chain employs TRBV3-1 and TRBJ2-1; 10 nucleotides agree with TRBD2. CDR3 size: 18 residues. The junction had 12 bases not matched to a gene; V was cut back by 0 bases and J by 7 bases. Germline CDR1 is LGHDT and CDR2 is YNNKEL (reference sequence). DNA for the CDR3: TGTGCCAGCAGCCAAGATTCTAGCGGGAGTCGGTTTGGAAATGAGCAGTTCTTC. As protein: CASSQDSSGSRFGNEQFF.

This chain connects TRBV5-1 to TRBJ1-2; D may be TRBD1 (5 bases). The CDR3 consists of 15 residues. Deletions cut 4 bases from V and 4 bases from J, with 17 bases between. CDR1 is SGHRS and CDR2 is YFSETQ in the germline V gene. The DNA for the CDR3 is TGCGCCAGCAGCACCGAACATCAGGGACTCTATGGCTACACCTTC. This translates into CASSTEHQGLYGYTF.

V usage is TRBV20-1 and J usage is TRBJ2-4, with TRBD2 matching 15 bases. The end of the DNA fits TRBJ2-7 better, so the J call may be wrong. This CDR3 spans 15 amino acids. Per germline, CDR1 DFQATT and CDR2 SNEGSKA (reference sequence). The CDR3 sequence: CSAKGLAGGHYEQYF. In nucleotides, the CDR3 is TGCAGTGCTAAAGGACTAGCGGGGGGGCACTACGAGCAGTACTTC.

This clonotype has a handful of counts. The chain links TRBV7-3 to TRBJ1-5, with 7 positions matching TRBD1. V shed 4 bases and J 4 bases; nucleotides not matched to a gene: 4. The CDR3 has 14 residues. Germline-derived CDR1 and CDR2 are SGHTA and FQGTGA. CDR3 sequence: CASSYDRENQPQHF. The CDR3 DNA follows: TGTGCCAGCAGCTACGACAGGGAGAATCAGCCCCAGCATTTT.

V and J are TRBV10-3 and TRBJ1-1; possible D gene TRBD1, 5 bases. From germline, CDR1 is ENHRY and CDR2 SYGVKD. The CDR3 runs to 14 residues. V was clipped by 4 bases and J by 0 bases, with 9 bases between them. CDR3 nucleotide sequence: TGTGCCATCAGTGGGGGCTCCATGAACACTGAAGCTTTCTTT. This gives the protein CAISGGSMNTEAFF.

This clonotype was counted many times. This rearrangement joins TRBV4-1 to TRBJ2-5; the match to TRBD1 covers 7 bases. This CDR3 region has 15 residues. CDR1 and CDR2 from the germline V gene are MGHRA and YSYEKL. J lost 5 bases, V lost 4 bases, and 10 bases had no gene match. CDR3 loop: CASSPFQGDRETQYF. The CDR3 DNA reads as TGCGCCAGCAGCCCCTTCCAGGGGGACCGCGAGACCCAGTACTTC.

As regards this clonotype: It is likely a read error, because the conserved phenylalanine at the end of the CDR3 is missing. CDR3 region: CASSSPFGKLFV. DNA of the CDR3: TGTGCCAGCAGCTCCCCTTTTGGAAAACTGTTTGTT. V gene TRBV7-2 combines with J gene TRBJ1-4, with D uncertain. The V gene's germline CDR1 is SGHTA and CDR2 FQGNSA. There are 12 residues in the CDR3. V lost 4 bases, J lost 10 bases, and 10 bases lay in between.

This clonotype was counted many times. The rearrangement joins TRBV29-1 to TRBJ1-4; no clear D gene. The V end was cut by 4 bases, the J end by 5 bases, with 11 bases between. This CDR3 comprises 13 residues. Germline loops: CDR1 SQVTM, CDR2 ANQGSEA. CDR3 bases: TGCAGCGTTGGGCAGAAGTTAAATGAAAAACTGTTTTTT. Encoded protein: CSVGQKLNEKLFF.

The chain uses TRBV14 and TRBJ2-3, with D possibly being TRBD1 (6 bases). Looked up from germline, CDR1 is SGHDN and CDR2 is FVKESK. The CDR3 contains 15 residues. V lost 6 bases to trimming and J lost 0 bases, with 13 bases between them. The CDR3 DNA sequence: TGTGCCAGCAGACCTCAGGGGTACAGCACAGATACGCAGTATTTT. This translates into CASRPQGYSTDTQYF.

The rearrangement joins TRBV21-1 to TRBJ2-1; the DNA was not compared with TRBD1, the D call given in the table. The assigned J gene may be wrong: the sequence end matches TRBJ2-7 better. TRBV21-1 is deemed a pseudogene. The CDR3 spans 14 residues. The DNA for the CDR3 is TGTGCCACCGCGCCCAGCCGGAGACCCTGCGAGCAGTACTTC. Translation gives CATAPSRRPCEQYF.

In its sample, this clonotype was seen many times. As DNA, the CDR3 is TGCGCCAGCAGCTTCGGACTAGCGGGGGGGTTGGATACGCAGTATTTT. Amino acid sequence: CASSFGLAGGLDTQYF. The chain combines TRBV5-1 with TRBJ2-3; 15 bases match TRBD2. This CDR3 is built from 16 residues. Germline values: CDR1 SGHRS, CDR2 YFSETQ. The V and J ends lost 2 bases and 6 bases, in that order; junction bases with no gene match: 4.

The sample holds one count of this clonotype. A much bigger clone sits one base away, suggesting this may be a read error. This sequence joins TRBV7-2 and TRBJ1-4; perhaps TRBD1 as D (6 bases). The CDR3 is 15 amino acids. Germline CDR1 is SGHTA and CDR2 is FQGNSA. CDR3 DNA: TGTGCCAGCAGGTCTCACGGACAGATTAATGAAGAACTGTTTTTT. Encoded protein: CASRSHGQINEELFF.

This clonotype was counted a few times. The V gene is TRBV6-2 or TRBV6-3, the J gene TRBJ2-3, with TRBD2 matching 8 bases. This CDR3 comprises 16 residues. The trim removed 2 bases at V and 2 bases at J, leaving 6 bases unmatched. CDR1 is MNHEY, CDR2 SVGEGT, per germline. The CDR3 nucleotides read TGTGCCAGCAGTTACCAAAGCGGGGGAGCCACAGATACGCAGTATTTT. Its translation is CASSYQSGGATDTQYF.

This clonotype has a handful of counts. The V and J genes are TRBV29-1 and TRBJ2-2; 8 positions match TRBD1. Germline assignment: CDR1 SQVTM and CDR2 ANQGSEA. V was clipped by 6 bases and J by 6 bases; unmatched bases: 6. CDR3 length: 13 residues. This CDR3 reads CSVIDRGPGELFF. The CDR3 bases are TGCAGCGTGATCGACAGGGGCCCCGGGGAGCTGTTTTTT.

This clonotype was counted many times. J is TRBJ2-1 and V is TRBV5-1; 12 bases fit TRBD2. After removal of 4 bases from V and 6 bases from J, the junction contained 8 bases not matched to a gene. CDR3 length: 16 amino acids. Germline V gene data show CDR1 as SGHRS and CDR2 as YFSETQ. This CDR3 is CASSPQTSGSFNEQFF. The CDR3 DNA is TGCGCCAGCAGCCCGCAGACTAGCGGGAGCTTCAATGAGCAGTTCTTC.

This clonotype was found many times. The chain combines TRBV20-1 with TRBJ1-4; unclear D gene. This CDR3 is built from 14 residues. CDR1 and CDR2 from the germline V gene are DFQATT and SNEGSKA (reference sequence). V was cut by 1 base and J by 7 bases, with 13 bases left in between. CDR3 in amino acids: CSARVGFIGEKLFF. The CDR3 bases are TGCAGTGCTAGAGTGGGCTTTATAGGTGAAAAACTGTTTTTT.

Notes on this clonotype: This may arise from a read error, as a much more abundant clone is one base away. V is TRBV10-3 and J is TRBJ2-1; 10 positions match TRBD2. Germline V lookup: CDR1 ENHRY, CDR2 SYGVKD. The CDR3 contains 15 residues. This CDR3 is CAIGELAGSYNEQFF. CDR3 DNA sequence: TGTGCCATCGGTGAACTAGCGGGGTCCTACAATGAGCAGTTCTTC.

This clonotype was found a few times. V usage is TRBV5-1 and J usage is TRBJ1-1, with D perhaps TRBD1 (6 bases). V was trimmed by 4 bases and J by 3 bases, leaving 13 bases between them. Looked up from germline, CDR1 is SGHRS and CDR2 is YFSETQ. The CDR3 is made up of 14 amino acids. The CDR3 here is CASSLSGGYTEAFF. The CDR3 nucleotides are TGCGCCAGCAGCCTGTCTGGGGGCTACACTGAAGCTTTCTTT.